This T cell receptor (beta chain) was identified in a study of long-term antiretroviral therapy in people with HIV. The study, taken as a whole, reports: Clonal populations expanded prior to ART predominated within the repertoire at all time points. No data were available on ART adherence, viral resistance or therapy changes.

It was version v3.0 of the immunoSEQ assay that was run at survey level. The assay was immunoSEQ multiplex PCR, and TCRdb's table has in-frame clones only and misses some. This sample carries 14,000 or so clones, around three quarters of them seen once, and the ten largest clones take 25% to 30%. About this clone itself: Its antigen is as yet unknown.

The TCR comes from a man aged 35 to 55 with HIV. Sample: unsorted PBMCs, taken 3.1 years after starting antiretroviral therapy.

The CDR3 DNA follows: TGTGCCAGCAGCTTAGGGACAGGGGGAAGGGCTGAAGCTTTCTTT. Its protein product is CASSLGTGGRAEAFF. The V and J genes are TRBV11-1 and TRBJ1-1, with 10 nucleotides matching TRBD1. CDR1 SGHAT and CDR2 FQDESV come from the germline V gene (reference sequence). The CDR3 contains 15 residues. J gave up 6 bases and V 1 base, and 5 bases lay outside the gene matches.